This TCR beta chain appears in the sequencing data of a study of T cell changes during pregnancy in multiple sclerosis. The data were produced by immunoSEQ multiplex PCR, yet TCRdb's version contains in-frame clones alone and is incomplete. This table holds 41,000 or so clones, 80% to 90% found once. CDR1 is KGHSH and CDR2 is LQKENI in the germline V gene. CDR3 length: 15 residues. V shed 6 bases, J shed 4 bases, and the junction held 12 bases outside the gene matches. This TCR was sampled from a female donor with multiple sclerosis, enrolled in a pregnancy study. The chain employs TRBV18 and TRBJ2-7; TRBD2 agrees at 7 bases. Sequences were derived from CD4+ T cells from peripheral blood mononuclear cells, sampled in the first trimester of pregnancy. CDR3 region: CASSLSSTSLYEQYF. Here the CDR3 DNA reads TGTGCCAGCTCGCTAAGTTCGACTAGCTTATACGAGCAGTACTTC.